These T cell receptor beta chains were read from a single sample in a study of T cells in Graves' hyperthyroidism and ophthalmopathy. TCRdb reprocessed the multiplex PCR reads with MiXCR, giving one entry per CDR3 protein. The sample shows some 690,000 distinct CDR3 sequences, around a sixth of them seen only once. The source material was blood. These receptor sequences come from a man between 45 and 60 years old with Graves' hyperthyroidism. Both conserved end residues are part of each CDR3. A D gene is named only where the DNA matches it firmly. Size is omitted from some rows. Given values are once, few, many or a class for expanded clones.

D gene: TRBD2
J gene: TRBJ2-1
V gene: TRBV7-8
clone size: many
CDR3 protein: CASSLGTSKRNEQFF
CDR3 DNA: TGTGCCAGCAGCTTAGGGACTAGCAAACGCAATGAGCAGTTCTTC

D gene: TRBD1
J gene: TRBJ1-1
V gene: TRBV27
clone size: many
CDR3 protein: CASSLDRGLAEAFF
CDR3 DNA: TGTGCCAGCAGCCTCGACAGGGGTCTCGCTGAAGCTTTCTTT

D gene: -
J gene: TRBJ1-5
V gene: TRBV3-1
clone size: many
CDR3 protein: CASSQGANQPQHF
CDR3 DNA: TGTGCCAGCAGCCAGGGTGCTAATCAGCCCCAGCATTTT

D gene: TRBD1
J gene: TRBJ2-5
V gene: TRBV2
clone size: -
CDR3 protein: CASSGTGQQETQYF
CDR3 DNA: TGTGCCAGCAGTGGTACGGGACAGCAAGAGACCCAGTACTTC

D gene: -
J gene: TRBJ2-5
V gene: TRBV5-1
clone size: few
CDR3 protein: CASRFSRSLGETQYF
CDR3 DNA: TGCGCCAGCAGATTTTCCCGATCACTAGGAGAGACCCAGTACTTC

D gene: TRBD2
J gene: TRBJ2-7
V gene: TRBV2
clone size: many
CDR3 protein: CASSEGLRYEQYF
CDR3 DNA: TGTGCCAGCAGTGAGGGACTAAGGTACGAGCAGTACTTC

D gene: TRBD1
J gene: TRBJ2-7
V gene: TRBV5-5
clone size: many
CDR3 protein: CASSLWDRGLEQYF
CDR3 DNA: TGTGCCAGCAGCTTATGGGACAGGGGGCTCGAGCAGTACTTC

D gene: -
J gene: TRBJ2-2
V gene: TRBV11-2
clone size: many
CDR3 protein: CASSLGGFTGELFF
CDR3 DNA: TGTGCCAGCAGCTTAGGGGGTTTTACCGGGGAGCTGTTTTTT

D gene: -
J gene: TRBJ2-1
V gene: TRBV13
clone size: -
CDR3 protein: CASSRQAGQYNEQFF
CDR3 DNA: TGTGCCAGCAGCCGACAAGCGGGACAGTACAATGAGCAGTTCTTC

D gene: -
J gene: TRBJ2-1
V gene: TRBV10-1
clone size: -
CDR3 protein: CARAPNEQFF
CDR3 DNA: TGCGCCAGGGCCCCTAATGAGCAGTTCTTC